The 6 T cell receptor beta chains presented below share a single source sample, sequenced in a study of response to subunit inactivated influenza vaccine (dated by TCRdb to 2016 to 2019). Preparation of the library involved RT-PCR. Sequencing was carried out with an Illumina HiSeq 2500. TCRdb itself trimmed the public reads at Q25 with fastp, ran MiXCR and retained productive beta chains. Entries that share a CDR3 protein sequence are merged under the most common genes and DNA. Across this sample there are hundreds of thousands of distinct CDR3 sequences, with about 11% seen only once. In total, the top ten clones hold approximately 11% of the sample. Separately, the same data were catalogued under a study of T cells expressing NK-cell markers. The second paper further reports: 5'RACE template switching, by which a universal primer site and unique molecular identifiers were added, was used to make TCR beta cDNA libraries.

The sequencing here drew on PBMCs from blood, taken on the day of vaccination. All receptors derive from a man over 45 who received an inactivated influenza vaccine. Donor details come from another sample of the same person, matched by shared clones.

In this sample, this clonotype turned up a few times. This chain links TRBV25-1 with TRBJ1-1; no clear D. Trimming took off 5 bases at V and 4 bases at J, with 14 bases between the two ends. Germline loops: CDR1 MGHDK, CDR2 SYGVNS. The CDR3 extends over 14 amino acids. The CDR3 sequence is CASSRTARATEAFF. CDR3 bases: TGTGCCAGCAGTCGTACAGCAAGAGCCACTGAAGCTTTCTTT.

There are many counts of this clonotype. This rearrangement joins TRBV7-9 to TRBJ2-7; D is perhaps TRBD2 (5 bases). Per germline, CDR1 SEHNR and CDR2 FQNEAQ (reference sequence). This CDR3 comprises 15 residues. The germline V and J ends were trimmed by 2 bases and 2 bases, with 13 bases remaining between them. The CDR3 DNA is TGTGCCAGCAGCTTAAACGTCGGGGAAACCTACGAGCAGTACTTC. Translating gives CASSLNVGETYEQYF.

The chain employs TRBV6-1 and TRBJ2-5; no reliable D call. Germline CDR1 reads MNHNS; CDR2 reads SASEGT. Trimming pared 6 bases from V and 5 bases from J, leaving 22 bases between. CDR3 length: 16 amino acids. As DNA, the CDR3 is TGTGCCAGCAGCCCCTCCTCGGCCCCGACCTGGGAGACCCAGTACTTC. As protein: CASSPSSAPTWETQYF.

This chain links TRBV7-9 with TRBJ2-1; TRBD1 aligns across 9 bases. The CDR3 loop spans 15 amino acids. The J segment lost 6 bases and the V segment lost 4 bases, leaving 7 bases of the junction unmatched. The germline V gene has CDR1 SEHNR and CDR2 FQNEAQ (reference sequence). The CDR3 loop is CASSSPGTGSNEQFF. In DNA form, the CDR3 reads TGTGCCAGCAGCTCTCCCGGGACAGGGTCCAATGAGCAGTTCTTC.

The J gene is TRBJ2-3, the V gene TRBV20-1, with 10 bases matching TRBD2. This CDR3 contains 19 residues. J gave up 2 bases and V 6 bases, and 20 bases lay outside the gene matches. CDR1 is DFQATT and CDR2 is SNEGSKA in the germline V gene (reference sequence). Written as DNA, the CDR3 is TGCAGTGCGCCAAAGATAAGCGGGGGGGCCCACCTATCCACAGATACGCAGTATTTT. It yields the protein CSAPKISGGAHLSTDTQYF.

This chain uses TRBV19 with TRBJ1-5; TRBD1 might be the D (5 bases). V lost 4 bases, J lost 5 bases, and 15 bases lay in between. The CDR3 consists of 15 residues. The germline V gene has CDR1 LNHDA and CDR2 SQIVND (reference sequence). CDR3: CASSTSGGLHQPQHF. In nucleotides, the CDR3 is TGTGCCAGTAGTACCTCGGGGGGATTACATCAGCCCCAGCATTTT.